This entry lists 2 T cell receptor beta chains sequenced from one sample in a study of blood T cell repertoires in COVID-19 (TCRdb year 2020). Library construction relied on the immunoSEQ multiplex PCR assay. Here the immuneACCESS table is served through TCRdb, limited to in-frame sequences with V and J called. Missing clones are a known gap in these copies; in checked studies unresolved V genes cover under half, and the rest lacks a known reason. The sample table contains tens of thousands of clones; only one count was recorded for 84% of them. The ten largest clones take up approximately 1.4% of the sample. The sample consisted of peripheral blood. These TCRs come from a man aged 50 or older with acute or convalescent COVID-19.

This clone was picked up a small number of times. V usage is TRBV20-1 and J usage is TRBJ1-6, with 8 bases lining up with TRBD1. This CDR3 spans 14 amino acids. The J segment lost 8 bases and the V segment lost 3 bases, leaving 6 bases of the junction unmatched. Germline values: CDR1 DFQATT, CDR2 SNEGSKA (reference sequence). The CDR3 sequence is CSASEETGDSPLHF. The CDR3 coding sequence is TGCAGTGCTAGTGAGGAGACAGGGGATTCACCCCTCCACTTT.

The chain couples TRBV29-1 to TRBJ1-2; TRBD1 aligns across 8 bases. Germline-derived CDR1 and CDR2 are SQVTM and ANQGSEA. V was pared by 6 bases and J by 8 bases, with 8 bases of the junction left unmatched. CDR3 length: 12 amino acids. The CDR3 sequence is CSVGQGLQGYTF. The CDR3 nucleotides are TGCAGCGTCGGACAGGGCCTTCAGGGCTACACCTTC.